This T cell receptor (beta chain) is drawn from a study of OX40 agonist ivuxolimab in advanced cancers. Study background: Patient treatment consisted of intravenous ivuxolimab administration every 2 weeks at 0.01 to 10 mg/kg. Regarding the study as a whole: Blood T cells, both CD4+ and CD8+, expanded clonally by week 6 at 0.1 to 3.0 mg/kg.

Profiling relied on immunoSEQ multiplex PCR, and the TCRdb table lists in-frame clones only, not all of them. The repertoire holds around 33,000 clones, roughly 80% seen once, with around 12% in the top ten. Comment on this clone: The antigen remains unidentified.

Sequencing used CD4+ or CD8+ T cells sorted from blood, obtained in a trial of the OX40 agonist ivuxolimab. The clonotype was recovered from an adult with an advanced solid tumor such as melanoma, head and neck, liver or kidney cancer.

For the CDR3, the DNA is TGTGCCAGCAGCCCAAGACACGGCTACGAGCAGTACTTC. It translates to CASSPRHGYEQYF. This chain joins TRBV7-6 and TRBJ2-7; D remains unclear. This CDR3 has 13 residues. Trimming stripped 5 bases from V and 3 bases from J, with 11 bases between. Germline values: CDR1 SGHVS, CDR2 FNYEAQ.